This TCR beta chain originates from a study of blood T cell repertoires in COVID-19. Study-wide background: Sources were T cells, B-cell-depleted T cells, or PBMCs; the material itself was cDNA or gDNA.

Looked up from germline, CDR1 is MDHEN and CDR2 is SYDVKM. V was clipped by 5 bases and J by 0 bases; unmatched bases: 10. The CDR3 is 18 residues long. Measured with immunoSEQ multiplex PCR; TCRdb has only the in-frame clones, and not every one. The data hold about 200,000 clones, with 88% observed a single time. The material sequenced was peripheral blood. The sequence was obtained from a young man with active or convalescent COVID-19. The chain employs TRBV28 and TRBJ2-6; 7 nucleotides agree with TRBD2. CDR3 loop: CASSHDRDYSSGANVLTF. The CDR3, as DNA: TGTGCCAGCAGTCACGATCGGGACTACAGCTCTGGGGCCAACGTCCTGACTTTC.